This T cell receptor (beta chain) was profiled in a study of T cell changes during pregnancy in multiple sclerosis. Only in-frame clones appear in the TCRdb table, and some are missing; sequencing was by immunoSEQ multiplex PCR. The sample lists about 80,000 clones, roughly 94% occurring once. Germline V CDR1 and CDR2: LGHNA, YNFKEQ. CDR3 length: 19 amino acids. With 1 base clipped from V and 0 bases from J, the junction kept 5 bases outside the gene matches. The input for sequencing was peripheral blood, taken before pregnancy. This TCR was recovered from a female donor with multiple sclerosis, enrolled in a pregnancy study. The V and J genes are TRBV4-2 and TRBJ2-1; 14 positions agree with TRBD2. Here the CDR3 DNA reads TGTGCCAGCAGCCAAGTTGGGGGGACTAGCGGGAGCTCCTACAATGAGCAGTTCTTC. It specifies CASSQVGGTSGSSYNEQFF.